This T cell receptor (beta chain) is drawn from a study of OX40 agonist ivuxolimab in advanced cancers. Looking at the study overall: The study treated patients with ivuxolimab, an agonistic anti-OX40 (CD134) antibody. General study findings and limits: Dosing at 0.1 to 3.0 mg/kg was accompanied by clonal expansion of CD4+ and CD8+ blood T cells by week 6.

Repertoires were generated with immunoSEQ multiplex PCR, while TCRdb's copy carries only in-frame clones and drops some. Among 50,000 to 75,000 clones listed, around 90% were seen once. Worth noting for this clone: Its antigen remains unidentified.

CDR3 length equals 13 residues. Germline V lookup: CDR1 SQVTM, CDR2 ANQGSEA. With 1 base removed from V and 7 bases from J, the gap between germline ends came to 13 bases. This material consisted of CD4+ or CD8+ T cells sorted from blood, taken in a trial of the OX40 agonist ivuxolimab. This chain connects TRBV29-1 to TRBJ1-2; maybe TRBD1 (5 bases). The TCR comes from an adult with an advanced solid tumor such as melanoma, head and neck, liver or kidney cancer. The CDR3 is CSVEGGTASGYTF. The CDR3 nucleotides are TGCAGCGTTGAAGGGGGGACGGCCTCTGGCTACACCTTC.